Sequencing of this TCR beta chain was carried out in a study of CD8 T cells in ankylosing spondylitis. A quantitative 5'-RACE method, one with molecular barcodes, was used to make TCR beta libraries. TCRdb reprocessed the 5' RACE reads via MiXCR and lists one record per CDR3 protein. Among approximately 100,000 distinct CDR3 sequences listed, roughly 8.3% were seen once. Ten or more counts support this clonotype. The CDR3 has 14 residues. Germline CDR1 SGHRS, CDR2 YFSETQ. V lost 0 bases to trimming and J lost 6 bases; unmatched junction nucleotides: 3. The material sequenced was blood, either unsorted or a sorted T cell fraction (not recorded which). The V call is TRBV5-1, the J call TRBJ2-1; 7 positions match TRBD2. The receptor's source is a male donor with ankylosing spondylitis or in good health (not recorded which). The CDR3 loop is CASSLEGGFNEQFF. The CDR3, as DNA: TGCGCCAGCAGCTTGGAGGGAGGGTTCAATGAGCAGTTCTTC.